This passage covers 27 T cell receptor beta chains from one sample sequenced in a study of blood T cell repertoires in COVID-19. Here immunoSEQ multiplex PCR was the method, and the copy in TCRdb shows in-frame clones only, minus some. The sample yields some 260,000 clones, approximately 86% seen once. Sequenced input: PBMCs or T cells enriched from blood (not recorded which). These receptors all come from a woman between 25 and 40 years old with acute COVID-19.

The chain carries TRBV29-1 and TRBJ2-3; TRBD2 aligns across 7 bases. The CDR3 runs 18 residues. V lost 1 base, J lost 1 base, and 14 bases stayed unmatched. CDR1 and CDR2 from the germline V gene are SQVTM and ANQGSEA. The CDR3 DNA reads TGCAGCGTTGAAGCGGGAGGATCATTATGGGTAGGCACAGATACGCAGTATTTT. It specifies CSVEAGGSLWVGTDTQYF.

This rearrangement joins TRBV6-5 to TRBJ1-5; D might be TRBD1 (5 bases). From germline, CDR1 is MNHEY and CDR2 SVGAGI. V gave up 4 bases and J gave up 6 bases, with 13 bases separating them. The CDR3 extends over 14 amino acids. DNA of the CDR3: TGTGCCAGCAGTTCGTTGATGGGGGGTCAGCCCCAGCATTTT. It encodes CASSSLMGGQPQHF.

This chain links TRBV11-1 with TRBJ2-1; 7 positions match TRBD1. Germline V gene data show CDR1 as SGHAT and CDR2 as FQDESV (reference sequence). V was pared by 5 bases and J by 0 bases, with 7 bases of the junction left unmatched. This CDR3 comprises 16 residues. This chain's CDR3 is CASSSSGTASYNEQFF. In DNA form, the CDR3 reads TGTGCCAGCAGCAGTTCCGGGACAGCCTCCTACAATGAGCAGTTCTTC.

The chain combines TRBV28 with TRBJ1-6, with 8 nucleotides matching TRBD1. The V gene end was trimmed by 5 bases and the J gene end by 7 bases; junction bases not matched to a gene: 4. The CDR3 is made up of 14 amino acids. Germline assignment: CDR1 MDHEN and CDR2 SYDVKM. This CDR3 is CASSRTGLNSPLHF. DNA of the CDR3: TGTGCCAGCAGTCGGACAGGGCTAAATTCACCCCTCCACTTT.

The V and J genes are TRBV6-5 and TRBJ2-7, with TRBD1 matching over 7 bases. The CDR3 is 15 residues long. Germline V CDR1 and CDR2: MNHEY, SVGAGI. J was trimmed by 0 bases and V by 6 bases; bases with no gene match: 8. CDR3 residues: CASSRQGQSSYEQYF. DNA of the CDR3: TGTGCCAGCAGCAGACAGGGCCAGAGCTCCTACGAGCAGTACTTC.

V gene TRBV5-6 combines with J gene TRBJ1-5, with 7 bases fitting TRBD1. The CDR3 contains 16 residues. Germline V gives CDR1 SGHDT, CDR2 YYEEEE. The junction had 9 bases not matched to a gene; V was cut back by 4 bases and J by 2 bases. The CDR3, as DNA: TGTGCCAGCAGCCTGCGGCTCGGACAGGGCAATCAGCCCCAGCATTTT. Amino acid sequence: CASSLRLGQGNQPQHF.

CDR3 residues: CAIRDNRKTGAEAFF. In DNA form, the CDR3 reads TGTGCCATCAGAGACAACAGGAAAACAGGGGCAGAAGCTTTCTTT. V is TRBV10-3 and J is TRBJ1-1; TRBD1 agrees at 7 bases. This CDR3 has 15 residues. Germline V gene data show CDR1 as ENHRY and CDR2 as SYGVKD. Trimming removed 6 bases from V and 8 bases from J; junction bases left unmatched: 15.

V usage is TRBV11-3 and J usage is TRBJ2-4; maybe TRBD1 (6 bases). Germline loops: CDR1 SGHNT, CDR2 YENEEA. V was pared by 5 bases and J by 4 bases, with 18 bases between. This CDR3 is 16 amino acids long. The CDR3 loop reads CASSLLRDNNKNIQYF. The CDR3 coding sequence is TGTGCCAGCAGCCTACTCCGGGACAACAATAAAAACATTCAGTACTTC. The full variable domain, with the rest looked up from reference TRBV11-3 and TRBJ2-4, is EAGVVQSPRYKIIEKKQPVAFWCNPISGHNTLYWYLQNLGQGPELLIRYENEEAVDDSQLPKDRFSAERLKGVDSTLKIQPAELGDSAVYLCASSLLRDNNKNIQYFGAGTRLSVL.

The V and J genes are TRBV21-1 and TRBJ1-2; the table's D gene call, TRBD1, was not cross checked with the DNA. TRBV21-1 counts as a pseudogene. The CDR3 has 13 residues. The CDR3 DNA reads as TGTGCCTTCCCCCGGGACAGACCCTATGGCTACACCTTC. Encoded protein: CAFPRDRPYGYTF.

This chain links TRBV29-1 with TRBJ2-1, with 9 bases aligning to TRBD1. Trimming at V came to 5 bases and at J to 6 bases, leaving 5 bases not matched to a gene. Germline V gives CDR1 SQVTM, CDR2 ANQGSEA. This CDR3 is built from 13 residues. The CDR3 protein is CSVWTGESNEQFF. CDR3 DNA sequence: TGCAGCGTTTGGACAGGGGAGAGCAATGAGCAGTTCTTC.

This clone showed up just a few times. The chain links TRBV10-2 to TRBJ1-5; 7 bases fit TRBD1. Trimming took 3 bases from V and 8 from J; bases not matched to a gene: 13. This CDR3 has 16 residues. From germline, CDR1 is WSHSY and CDR2 SAAADI. The CDR3 DNA sequence: TGCGCCAGCAGTGATAGTGGCAGGGGGATAGAGGAGCCCCAGCATTTT. Its translation is CASSDSGRGIEEPQHF.

This clone was found a few times. This sequence joins TRBV18 and TRBJ2-1; D not resolved. V was trimmed by 3 bases and J by 8 bases, leaving 11 bases between them. Germline CDR1 reads KGHSH; CDR2 reads LQKENI. The CDR3 spans 13 residues. Here the CDR3 DNA reads TGTGCCAGCTCACCCCCGATGGCGGATGAGCAGTTCTTC. Its translation: CASSPPMADEQFF.

The rearrangement links TRBV2 to TRBJ2-2, with 7 bases fitting TRBD2. The CDR3 totals 15 residues. The V and J ends lost 6 bases and 3 bases, in that order; junction bases with no gene match: 7. From germline, CDR1 is SNHLY and CDR2 FYNNEI. Here the CDR3 DNA reads TGTGCCAGCAGATTTGAGCGGGGAGACACCGGGGAGCTGTTTTTT. The encoded protein is CASRFERGDTGELFF.

This chain links TRBV28 with TRBJ1-5, with 8 bases aligning to TRBD1. The CDR3 covers 16 residues. Trimming took 4 bases from V and 6 from J; bases not matched to a gene: 11. Per the germline V gene, CDR1 is MDHEN and CDR2 is SYDVKM. The CDR3: CASSSHFQGASQPQHF. CDR3 in DNA: TGTGCCAGCAGTTCCCATTTTCAGGGGGCGTCTCAGCCCCAGCATTTT.

The rearrangement joins TRBV27 to TRBJ2-7; TRBD1 aligns across 9 bases. Unmatched junction bases numbered 7, after V lost 2 bases and J lost 5 bases. Germline values: CDR1 MNHEY, CDR2 SMNVEV (reference sequence). The CDR3 has 15 residues. CDR3 amino acids: CASSLTGTGLNEQYF. CDR3 sequence (DNA): TGTGCCAGCAGTTTAACCGGGACAGGGCTAAACGAGCAGTACTTC.

V usage is TRBV28 and J usage is TRBJ2-1; possibly TRBD1 for D (5 bases). CDR1 and CDR2 (germline): MDHEN, SYDVKM. The CDR3 contains 13 residues. V lost 3 bases and J lost 5, with 8 bases in between. CDR3 sequence reads: CASSFRVDNEQFF. The CDR3 DNA follows: TGTGCCAGCAGTTTCAGGGTAGACAATGAGCAGTTCTTC.

This rearrangement joins TRBV3-1 (or the pseudogene TRBV3-2) to TRBJ1-3; 8 nucleotides agree with TRBD1. Germline values: CDR1 LGHDT, CDR2 YNNKEL (reference sequence). With V trimmed by 3 bases and J by 1 base, 8 bases remained unmatched. This CDR3 has 17 amino acids. The CDR3: CASSHVDRDLSGNTIYF. Here the CDR3 DNA reads TGTGCCAGCAGCCACGTGGACAGGGACTTGTCTGGAAACACCATATATTTT.

This chain joins TRBV10-3 and TRBJ2-7, with 7 bases matching TRBD1. The CDR3 consists of 14 residues. V lost 9 bases, J lost 1 base, and 9 bases stayed unmatched. CDR1 and CDR2 (germline): ENHRY, SYGVKD. The CDR3 DNA reads as TGTGCCATGTCGGGTGGGGACAGTTCCTACGAGCAGTACTTC. This sequence encodes CAMSGGDSSYEQYF.

This rearrangement joins TRBV9 to TRBJ2-3, with a tentative D call TRBD1 (6 bases). Germline CDR1 reads SGDLS; CDR2 reads YYNGEE. This CDR3 is built from 13 residues. Trimming cost V 0 bases and J 6 bases, with 8 bases left between them. As DNA, the CDR3 is TGTGCCAGCAGCGTAGTGGGGGCGGATACGCAGTATTTT. Residues: CASSVVGADTQYF.

This clone was found once. The CDR3 region is CASSQSGRENSNQPQHF. The CDR3 DNA reads TGCGCCAGCAGTCAATCGGGCCGAGAAAATAGCAATCAGCCCCAGCATTTT. The V call is TRBV23-1, the J call TRBJ1-5; no clear D. TRBV23-1 has ORF status, its function being uncertain. CDR3 length: 17 residues. Trimming took off 0 bases at V and 0 bases at J, with 12 bases between the two ends.

CDR3 loop: CASSPRWERPYEQYF. The CDR3 DNA follows: TGTGCCAGCAGCCCCAGGTGGGAGAGACCCTACGAGCAGTACTTC. The chain uses TRBV7-9 and TRBJ2-7; D perhaps matches TRBD2 (5 bases). Between the trimmed V and J ends, which lost 5 bases and 2 bases, there was a span of 16 bases. Germline values: CDR1 SEHNR, CDR2 FQNEAQ (reference sequence). The CDR3 sequence is 15 residues long.

Here the CDR3 reads CASSLSGTGVWNEQFF. CDR3 sequence (DNA): TGTGCCAGCAGCTTAAGTGGGACAGGGGTGTGGAATGAGCAGTTCTTC. The gene calls are TRBV7-3 and TRBJ2-1; TRBD1 matches at 10 bases. CDR1 and CDR2 from the germline V gene are SGHTA and FQGTGA. The ends lost 1 base at V and 7 bases at J; junction bases unmatched: 7. This CDR3 is built from 16 residues.

The chain recombines TRBV2 with TRBJ2-5; 8 bases are a match to TRBD2. The germline V gene encodes CDR1 SNHLY and CDR2 FYNNEI. The V and J ends lost 7 bases and 3 bases, in that order; junction bases with no gene match: 4. The CDR3 spans 13 residues. CDR3 bases: TGTGCCAGCATGCGGGGGGCGAAAGAGACCCAGTACTTC. It codes for CASMRGAKETQYF.

J is TRBJ2-7 and V is TRBV7-8, with 8 bases matching TRBD1. After removal of 1 base from V and 4 bases from J, the junction contained 9 bases not matched to a gene. Germline V CDR1 and CDR2: SGHVS, FQNEAQ. There are 16 residues in the CDR3. The DNA for the CDR3 is TGTGCCAGCAGCTTAGTTCTCCAGGGGGCAGGGTACGAGCAGTACTTC. Residues: CASSLVLQGAGYEQYF.

This clone was detected only a few times. The rearrangement links TRBV10-3 to TRBJ1-2; the D is unclear. In germline, CDR1 is ENHRY, CDR2 SYGVKD. The CDR3 runs 12 residues. V lost 6 bases to trimming and J lost 4 bases, with 9 bases between them. The CDR3 sequence is CAISDGVYGYTF. CDR3 nucleotide sequence: TGTGCCATCAGCGACGGAGTCTATGGCTACACCTTC.

The chain has TRBV6-6 and TRBJ1-2, with TRBD1 matching 7 bases. Germline V gene sequence: CDR1 MNHNY, CDR2 SVGAGI (reference sequence). The J segment lost 2 bases and the V segment lost 6 bases, leaving 3 bases of the junction unmatched. There are 13 residues in the CDR3. The CDR3 DNA is TGTGCCAGCAGGGTGGGACAGAACTATGGCTACACCTTC. Translating it yields CASRVGQNYGYTF.

Written as DNA, the CDR3 is TGCGCCAGCAGCCAAGATCGATTCGGAGGGGCTGAGCAGTACTTC. Amino acid sequence: CASSQDRFGGAEQYF. The chain links TRBV4-1 to TRBJ2-7; maybe TRBD2 (6 bases). There are 15 residues in the CDR3. Germline CDR1 is MGHRA and CDR2 is YSYEKL. The V end lost 0 bases, the J end lost 7 bases, and 16 bases lay between the germline ends.